This T cell receptor (beta chain) was sequenced for a study of technical replicates of blood from several donors. V gave up 3 bases and J gave up 0 bases; unmatched junction bases: 9. The germline V gene encodes CDR1 LNHDA and CDR2 SQIVND (reference sequence). CDR3 size: 17 residues. Profiled with immunoSEQ multiplex PCR; TCRdb holds only in-frame clones, not every one. Of about 71,000 clones in the sample, around 90% are singletons; the top ten hold 0.4% to 0.5%. The source is a human donor in good health. V usage is TRBV19 and J usage is TRBJ2-7, with 9 bases fitting TRBD2. The sequenced sample was T cells isolated from PBMCs. The CDR3 bases are TGTGCCAGTAGTATTCGGGGCCTAGCGGGATCCTCCTACGAGCAGTACTTC. Translating it yields CASSIRGLAGSSYEQYF.